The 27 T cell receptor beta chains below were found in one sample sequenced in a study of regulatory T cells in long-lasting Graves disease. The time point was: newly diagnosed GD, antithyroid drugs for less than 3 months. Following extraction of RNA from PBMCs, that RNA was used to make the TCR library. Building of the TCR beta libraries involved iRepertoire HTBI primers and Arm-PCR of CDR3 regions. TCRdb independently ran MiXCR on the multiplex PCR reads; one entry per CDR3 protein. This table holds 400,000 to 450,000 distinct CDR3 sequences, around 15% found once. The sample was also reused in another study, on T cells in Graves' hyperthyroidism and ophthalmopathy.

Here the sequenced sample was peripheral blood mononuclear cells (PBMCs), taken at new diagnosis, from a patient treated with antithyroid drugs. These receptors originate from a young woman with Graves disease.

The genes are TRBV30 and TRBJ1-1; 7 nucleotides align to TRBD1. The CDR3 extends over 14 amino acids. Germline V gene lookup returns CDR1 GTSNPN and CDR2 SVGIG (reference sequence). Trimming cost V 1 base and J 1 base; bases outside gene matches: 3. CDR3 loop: CAWSATGRNTEAFF. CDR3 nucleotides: TGTGCCTGGAGTGCGACAGGGAGGAACACTGAAGCTTTCTTT.

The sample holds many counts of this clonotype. The CDR3 here is CSVVRGRDTEAFF. CDR3 DNA: TGCAGCGTTGTTAGGGGACGAGACACTGAAGCTTTCTTT. The rearrangement links TRBV29-1 to TRBJ1-1, with D possibly TRBD1 on 5 matching bases. Germline V gene lookup returns CDR1 SQVTM and CDR2 ANQGSEA. Trimming pared 4 bases from V and 3 bases from J, leaving 12 bases between. This CDR3 contains 13 residues. The whole variable domain, remainder taken from reference TRBV29-1 and TRBJ1-1, is SAVISQKPSRDICQRGTSLTIQCQVDSQVTMMFWYRQQPGQSLTLIATANQGSEATYESGFVIDKFPISRPNLTFSTLTVSNMSPEDSSIYLCSVVRGRDTEAFFGQGTRLTVV.

This chain's CDR3 is CASSKLGRVNQPQHF. The CDR3 DNA sequence: TGTGCCAGCAGCAAATTGGGCAGGGTGAATCAGCCCCAGCATTTT. The rearrangement uses TRBV5-6 and TRBJ1-5; maybe TRBD1 (5 bases). V dropped 4 bases and J dropped 4 bases, with 15 bases sitting between them. The germline gives CDR1 SGHDT, CDR2 YYEEEE. The CDR3 has 15 residues.

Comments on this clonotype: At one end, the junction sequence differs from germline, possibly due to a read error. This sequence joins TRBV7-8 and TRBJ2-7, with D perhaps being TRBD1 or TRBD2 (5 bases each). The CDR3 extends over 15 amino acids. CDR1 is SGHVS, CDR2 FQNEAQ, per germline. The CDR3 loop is CANSPHGGPLYEQYF. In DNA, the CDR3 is TGTGCCAACAGCCCACATGGGGGACCCTTGTACGAGCAGTACTTC.

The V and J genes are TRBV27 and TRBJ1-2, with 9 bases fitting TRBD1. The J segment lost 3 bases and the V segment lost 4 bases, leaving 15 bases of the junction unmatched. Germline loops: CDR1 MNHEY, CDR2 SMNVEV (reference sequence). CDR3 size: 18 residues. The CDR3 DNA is TGTGCCAGCAGTTCTATATGGGGACAGGGAAGTTTGTACTATGGCTACACCTTC. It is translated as CASSSIWGQGSLYYGYTF.

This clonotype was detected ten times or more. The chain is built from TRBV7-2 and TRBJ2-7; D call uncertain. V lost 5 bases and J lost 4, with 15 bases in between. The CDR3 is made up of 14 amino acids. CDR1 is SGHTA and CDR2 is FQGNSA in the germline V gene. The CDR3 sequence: CASSAYRGSYEQYF. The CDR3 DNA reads TGTGCCAGCAGCGCCTACCGTGGGTCTTACGAGCAGTACTTC.

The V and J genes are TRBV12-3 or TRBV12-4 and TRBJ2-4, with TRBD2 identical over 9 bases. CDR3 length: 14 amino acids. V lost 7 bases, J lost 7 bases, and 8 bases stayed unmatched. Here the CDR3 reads CASTVAGAANIQYF. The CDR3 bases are TGTGCCAGCACCGTAGCGGGAGCTGCCAACATTCAGTACTTC.

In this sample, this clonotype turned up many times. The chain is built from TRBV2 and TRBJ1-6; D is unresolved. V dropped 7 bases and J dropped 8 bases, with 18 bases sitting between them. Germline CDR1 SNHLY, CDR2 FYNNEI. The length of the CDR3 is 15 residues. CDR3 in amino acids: CASTANMDGDSPLHF. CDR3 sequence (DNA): TGTGCCAGCACAGCGAACATGGACGGAGATTCACCCCTCCACTTT.

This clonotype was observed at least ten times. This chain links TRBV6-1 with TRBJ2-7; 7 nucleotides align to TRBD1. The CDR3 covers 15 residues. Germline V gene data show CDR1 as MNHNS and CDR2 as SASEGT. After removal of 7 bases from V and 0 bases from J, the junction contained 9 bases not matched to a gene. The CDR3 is CASTRGLVSSYEQYF. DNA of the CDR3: TGTGCCAGCACTAGGGGGCTAGTTAGCTCCTACGAGCAGTACTTC.

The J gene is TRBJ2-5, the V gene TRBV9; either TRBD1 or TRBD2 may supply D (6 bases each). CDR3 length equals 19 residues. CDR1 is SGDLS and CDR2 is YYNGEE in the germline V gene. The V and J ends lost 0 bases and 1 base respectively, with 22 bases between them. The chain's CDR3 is CASSVVGDTGGKAQETQYF. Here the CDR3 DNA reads TGTGCCAGCAGCGTAGTGGGGGACACCGGGGGAAAAGCCCAAGAGACCCAGTACTTC. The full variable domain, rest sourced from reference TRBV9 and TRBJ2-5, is DSGVTQTPKHLITATGQRVTLRCSPRSGDLSVYWYQQSLDQGLQFLIQYYNGEERAKGNILERFSAQQFPDLHSELNLSSLELGDSALYFCASSVVGDTGGKAQETQYFGPGTRLLVL.

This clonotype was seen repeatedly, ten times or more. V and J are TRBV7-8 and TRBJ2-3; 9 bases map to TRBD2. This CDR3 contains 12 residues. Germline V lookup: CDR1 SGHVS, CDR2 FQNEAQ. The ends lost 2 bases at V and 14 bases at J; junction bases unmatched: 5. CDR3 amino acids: CASSLLAGMRYF. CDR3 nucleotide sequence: TGTGCCAGCAGCTTACTAGCGGGAATGAGGTATTTT.

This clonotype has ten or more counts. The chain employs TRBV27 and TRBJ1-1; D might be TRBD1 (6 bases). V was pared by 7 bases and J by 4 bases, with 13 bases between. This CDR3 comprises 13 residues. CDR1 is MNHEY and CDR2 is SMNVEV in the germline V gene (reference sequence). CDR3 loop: CASKTGTITEAFF. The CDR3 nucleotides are TGTGCCAGCAAGACCGGGACAATCACTGAAGCTTTCTTT.

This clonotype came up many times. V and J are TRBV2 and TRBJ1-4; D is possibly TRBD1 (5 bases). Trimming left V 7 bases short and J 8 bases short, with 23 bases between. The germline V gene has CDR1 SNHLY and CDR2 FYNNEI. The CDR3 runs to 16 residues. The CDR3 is CASTGNGRARGEKLFF. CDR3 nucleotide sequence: TGTGCCAGCACTGGGAATGGCAGGGCAAGGGGAGAAAAACTGTTTTTT. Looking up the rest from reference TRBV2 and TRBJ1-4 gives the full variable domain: EPEVTQTPSHQVTQMGQEVILRCVPISNHLYFYWYRQILGQKVEFLVSFYNNEISEKSEIFDDQFSVERPDGSNFTLKIRSTKLEDSAMYFCASTGNGRARGEKLFFGSGTQLSVL.

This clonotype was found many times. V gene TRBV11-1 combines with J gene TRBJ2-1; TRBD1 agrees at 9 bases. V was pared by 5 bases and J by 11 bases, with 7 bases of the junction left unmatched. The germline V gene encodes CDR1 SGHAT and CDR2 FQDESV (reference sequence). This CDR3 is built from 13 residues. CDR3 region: CASSPQTGGKQFF. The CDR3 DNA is TGTGCCAGCAGCCCACAGACAGGGGGAAAGCAGTTCTTC.

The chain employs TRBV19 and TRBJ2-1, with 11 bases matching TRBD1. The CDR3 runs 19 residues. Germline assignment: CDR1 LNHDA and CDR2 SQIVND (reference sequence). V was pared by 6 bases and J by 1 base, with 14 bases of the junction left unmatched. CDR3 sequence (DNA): TGTGCCAGTAGATGGAGGTGGACAGGGGGCCCTAAGTCCTACAATGAGCAGTTCTTC. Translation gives CASRWRWTGGPKSYNEQFF.

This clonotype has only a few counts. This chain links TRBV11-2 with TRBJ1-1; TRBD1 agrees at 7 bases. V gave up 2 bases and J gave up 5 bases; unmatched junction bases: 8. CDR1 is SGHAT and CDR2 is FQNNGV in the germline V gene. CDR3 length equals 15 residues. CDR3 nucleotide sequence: TGTGCCAGCAGCTTAACCCGCTCCAGGGGGACTGAAGCTTTCTTT. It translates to CASSLTRSRGTEAFF.

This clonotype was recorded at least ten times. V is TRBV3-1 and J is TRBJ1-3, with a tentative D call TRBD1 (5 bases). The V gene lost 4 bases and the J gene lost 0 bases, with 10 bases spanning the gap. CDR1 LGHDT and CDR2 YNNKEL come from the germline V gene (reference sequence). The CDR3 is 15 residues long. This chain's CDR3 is CASSLAGGSGNTIYF. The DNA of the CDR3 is TGTGCCAGCAGCCTCGCGGGGGGCTCTGGAAACACCATATATTTT.

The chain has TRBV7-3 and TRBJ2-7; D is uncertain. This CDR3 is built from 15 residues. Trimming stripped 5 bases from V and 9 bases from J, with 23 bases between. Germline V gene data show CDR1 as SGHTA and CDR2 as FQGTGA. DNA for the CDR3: TGTGCCAGCAGCCTCAACTCGGACCCCCGGCACGGGCAGTACTTC. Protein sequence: CASSLNSDPRHGQYF.

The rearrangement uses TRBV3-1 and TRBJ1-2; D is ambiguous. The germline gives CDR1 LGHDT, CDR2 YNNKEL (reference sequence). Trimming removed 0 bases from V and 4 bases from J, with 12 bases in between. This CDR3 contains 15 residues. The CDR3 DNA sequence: TGTGCCAGCAGCCAAGAAACCCTACCCGTCTATGGCTACACCTTC. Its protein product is CASSQETLPVYGYTF.

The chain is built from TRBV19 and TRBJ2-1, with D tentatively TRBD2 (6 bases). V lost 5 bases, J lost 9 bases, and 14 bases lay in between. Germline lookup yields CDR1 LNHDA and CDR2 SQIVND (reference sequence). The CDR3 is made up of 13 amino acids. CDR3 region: CASSAYTSSEQFF. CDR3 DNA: TGTGCCAGTAGTGCCTACACTAGCAGTGAGCAGTTCTTC.

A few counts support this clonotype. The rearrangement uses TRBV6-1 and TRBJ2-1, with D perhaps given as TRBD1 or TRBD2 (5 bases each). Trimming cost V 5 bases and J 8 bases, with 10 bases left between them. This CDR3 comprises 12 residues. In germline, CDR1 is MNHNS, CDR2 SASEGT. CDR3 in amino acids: CASSPGTYEQFF. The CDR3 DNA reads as TGTGCCAGCAGTCCCGGGACCTATGAGCAGTTCTTC.

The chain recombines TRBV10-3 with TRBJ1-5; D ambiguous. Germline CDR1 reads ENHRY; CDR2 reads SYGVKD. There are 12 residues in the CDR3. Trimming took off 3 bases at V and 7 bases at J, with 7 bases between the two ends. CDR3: CAISEENQPQHF. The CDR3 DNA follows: TGTGCCATCAGTGAAGAGAACCAGCCCCAGCATTTT.

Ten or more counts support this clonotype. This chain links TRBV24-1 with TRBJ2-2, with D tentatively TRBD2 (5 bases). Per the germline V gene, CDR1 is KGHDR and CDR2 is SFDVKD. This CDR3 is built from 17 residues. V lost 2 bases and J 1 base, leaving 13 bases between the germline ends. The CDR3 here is CATSDSEGSQNTGELFF. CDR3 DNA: TGTGCCACCAGTGATTCCGAGGGAAGTCAGAACACCGGGGAGCTGTTTTTT.

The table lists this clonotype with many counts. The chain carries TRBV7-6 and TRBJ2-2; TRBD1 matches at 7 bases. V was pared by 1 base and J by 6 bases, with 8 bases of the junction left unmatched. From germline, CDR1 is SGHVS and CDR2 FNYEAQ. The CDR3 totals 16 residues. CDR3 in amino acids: CASSLEQGGFAGELFF. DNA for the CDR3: TGTGCCAGCAGCTTAGAACAAGGGGGCTTCGCCGGGGAGCTGTTTTTT.

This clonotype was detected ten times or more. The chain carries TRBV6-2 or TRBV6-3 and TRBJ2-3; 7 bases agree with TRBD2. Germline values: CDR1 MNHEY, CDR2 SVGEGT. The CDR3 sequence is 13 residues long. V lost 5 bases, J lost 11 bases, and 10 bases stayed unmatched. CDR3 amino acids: CASSATNRGEQYF. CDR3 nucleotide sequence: TGTGCCAGCAGTGCTACGAACCGGGGGGAGCAGTATTTT.

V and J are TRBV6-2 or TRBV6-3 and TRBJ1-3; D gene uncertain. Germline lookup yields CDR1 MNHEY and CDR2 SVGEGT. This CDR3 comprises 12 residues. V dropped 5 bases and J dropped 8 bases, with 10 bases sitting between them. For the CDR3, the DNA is TGTGCCAGCAGTGATCAAGTGGACACCATATATTTT. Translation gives CASSDQVDTIYF.

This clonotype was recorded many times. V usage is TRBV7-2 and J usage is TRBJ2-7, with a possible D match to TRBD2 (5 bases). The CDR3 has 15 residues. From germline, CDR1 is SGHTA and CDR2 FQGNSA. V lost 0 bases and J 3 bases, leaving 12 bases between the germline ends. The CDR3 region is CASSLASGLIYEQYF. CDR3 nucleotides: TGTGCCAGCAGCTTAGCGAGCGGACTTATCTACGAGCAGTACTTC.